The subject of this entry is one T cell receptor (beta chain). Its target is unknown. Libraries were prepared by immunoSEQ multiplex PCR; TCRdb keeps only in-frame clonotypes and omits some of them. Here the sample spans some 130,000 clones, approximately 91% being singletons. Trimming pared 3 bases from V and 4 bases from J, leaving 10 bases between. This CDR3 contains 14 residues. CDR1 and CDR2 from the germline V gene are SEHNR and FQNEAQ (reference sequence). These data are taken from a study of T cell responses to AZD1222 COVID-19 vaccine. Overall study findings and caveats: Clonal diversity was possibly underestimated; the donors were predominantly white British and more often female.

Specimen: peripheral blood, collected 28 days after the second AZD1222 dose. This TCR derives from an adult who received the AZD1222 COVID-19 vaccine. This chain connects TRBV7-9 to TRBJ2-1, with a weak D call TRBD2 (6 bases). DNA for the CDR3: TGTGCCAGCAGCTTGGTAGCGGAGTACAATGAGCAGTTCTTC. Amino acids: CASSLVAEYNEQFF.